This T cell receptor (beta chain) originates from a study of response to subunit inactivated influenza vaccine. A word on this clonotype: Its antigen is undetermined.

The germline V gene encodes CDR1 SGHAT and CDR2 FQNNGV. The CDR3 contains 20 residues. V lost 4 bases, J lost 10 bases, and 22 bases stayed unmatched. Study-level findings and limits: The authors proposed limited new T cell recruitment per seasonal influenza vaccination.

MiXCR was run by TCRdb on the RT-PCR reads, yielding one entry per CDR3 protein. The sample carries around 790,000 distinct CDR3 sequences, 20% to 25% recorded once. The clonotype was recovered from a man aged 45-65 years who received an inactivated influenza vaccine. The chain carries TRBV11-2 and TRBJ2-3; 14 nucleotides align to TRBD2. The material sequenced was PBMCs from blood, taken 5 days after vaccination. The CDR3 loop reads CASSWGPGLAGDGPGSAQYF. The DNA of the CDR3 is TGTGCCAGCAGCTGGGGTCCGGGACTAGCGGGGGATGGACCAGGAAGTGCGCAGTATTTT.